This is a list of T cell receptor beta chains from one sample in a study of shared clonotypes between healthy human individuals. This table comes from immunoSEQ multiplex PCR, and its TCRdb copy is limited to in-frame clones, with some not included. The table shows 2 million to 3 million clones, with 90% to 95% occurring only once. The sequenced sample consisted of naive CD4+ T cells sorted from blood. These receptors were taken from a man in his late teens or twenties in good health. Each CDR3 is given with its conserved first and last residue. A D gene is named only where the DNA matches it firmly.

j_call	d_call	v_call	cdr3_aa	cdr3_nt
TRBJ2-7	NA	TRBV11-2	CASSWGVRGPYEQYF	TGTGCCAGCAGCTGGGGGGTACGAGGCCCCTACGAGCAGTACTTC
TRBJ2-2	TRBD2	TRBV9	CASSVAGGATGELFF	TGTGCCAGCAGCGTAGCGGGGGGGGCAACCGGGGAGCTGTTTTTT
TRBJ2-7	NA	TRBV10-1	CASTVGQRGAYEQYF	TGCGCCAGCACTGTAGGCCAGAGAGGGGCCTACGAGCAGTACTTC
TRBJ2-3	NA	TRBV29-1	CSVAPTSTDTQYF	TGCAGCGTTGCACCGACGAGCACAGATACGCAGTATTTT
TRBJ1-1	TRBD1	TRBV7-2	CASRQTGTGGNTEAFF	TGTGCCAGCAGACAAACCGGGACAGGGGGGAACACTGAAGCTTTCTTT
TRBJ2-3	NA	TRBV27	CASSDGGPSTDTQYF	TGTGCCAGTTCAGATGGGGGGCCTAGCACAGATACGCAGTATTTT
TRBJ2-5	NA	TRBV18	CASSPPTGSQETQYF	TGTGCCAGCTCACCTCCCACAGGGTCCCAAGAGACCCAGTACTTC
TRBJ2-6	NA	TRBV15	CATSRGRDSGANVLTF	TGTGCCACCAGCAGGGGACGGGACTCTGGGGCCAACGTCCTGACTTTC
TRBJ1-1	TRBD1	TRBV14	CASSQGTGMNTEAFF	TGTGCCAGCAGCCAAGGGACAGGGATGAACACTGAAGCTTTCTTT
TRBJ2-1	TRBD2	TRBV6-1	CASSGIAGGREYNEQFF	TGTGCCAGCAGTGGAATAGCGGGGGGGCGGGAGTACAATGAGCAGTTCTTC
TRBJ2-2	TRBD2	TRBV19	CATLPAGANTGELFF	TGTGCCACCCTACCAGCGGGGGCGAACACCGGGGAGCTGTTTTTT
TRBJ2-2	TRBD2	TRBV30	CAWSVWVAGAGELFF	TGTGCCTGGAGTGTATGGGTAGCGGGCGCCGGGGAGCTGTTTTTT
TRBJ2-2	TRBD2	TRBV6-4	CASSQSGGFNTGELFF	TGTGCCAGCAGTCAAAGCGGGGGGTTTAACACCGGGGAGCTGTTTTTT
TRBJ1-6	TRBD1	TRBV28	CASSLRQGVSSPLHF	TGTGCCAGCAGTTTAAGGCAGGGGGTTTCTTCACCCCTCCACTTT
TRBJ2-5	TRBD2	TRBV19	CASSIGGGIAGEETQYF	TGTGCCAGTAGTATCGGGGGTGGGATAGCGGGAGAAGAGACCCAGTACTTC
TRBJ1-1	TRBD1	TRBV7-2	CASSRDRVEAFF	TGTGCCAGCAGCAGAGACAGGGTTGAAGCTTTCTTT
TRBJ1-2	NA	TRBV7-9	CASSPSLTGYGYTF	TGTGCCAGCAGCCCCTCATTGACAGGCTATGGCTACACCTTC
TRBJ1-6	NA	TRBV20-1	CSAGGDTPLHF	TGCAGTGCTGGGGGAGATACACCCCTCCACTTT
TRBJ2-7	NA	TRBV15	CATSRDSISYEQYF	TGTGCCACCAGCAGAGACAGCATATCCTACGAGCAGTACTTC
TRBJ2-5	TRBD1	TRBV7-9	CASSKTTGSQETQYF	TGTGCCAGCAGCAAGACGACAGGGTCCCAAGAGACCCAGTACTTC
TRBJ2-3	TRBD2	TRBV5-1	CASSPPTGTRYPDTQYF	TGCGCCAGCAGCCCTCCGACCGGGACTAGGTACCCAGATACGCAGTATTTT
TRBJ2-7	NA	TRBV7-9	CACSQVDEQYF	TGTGCGTGCAGCCAAGTGGACGAGCAGTACTTC
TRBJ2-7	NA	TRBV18	CASSPGGIIHEQYF	TGTGCCAGCTCACCAGGCGGGATAATCCACGAGCAGTACTTC
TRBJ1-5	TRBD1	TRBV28	CASSSPGTGESRAQHF	TGTGCCAGCAGTTCCCCAGGGACAGGGGAGAGTAGAGCCCAGCATTTT
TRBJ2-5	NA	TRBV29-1	CSVEMGRGQTQYF	TGCAGCGTTGAAATGGGCAGGGGCCAGACCCAGTACTTC
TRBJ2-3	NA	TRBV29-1	CSVEDQGSGDTQYF	TGCAGCGTTGAAGATCAGGGGTCGGGTGATACGCAGTATTTT
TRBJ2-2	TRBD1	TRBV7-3	CASSLTTTGTGAGELFF	TGTGCCAGCAGCTTAACTACCACCGGGACAGGGGCCGGGGAGCTGTTTTTT
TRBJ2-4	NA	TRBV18	CASSSTVSGVPGVTKNIQYF	TGTGCCAGCTCATCAACCGTATCGGGGGTCCCCGGGGTCACCAAAAACATTCAGTACTTC